The present T cell receptor (beta chain) was sequenced within a study of shared clonotypes between healthy human individuals. Study results and limitations: Naive subsets typically showed greater estimated richness than memory subsets. Compared with clonotypes that all four donors shared, non-shared clonotypes had lower generation probabilities.

This clone came up once. The target antigen is unknown. The CDR3 extends over 15 amino acids. Losses at the gene ends were 7 bases for V and 1 base for J; bases not matched to a gene: 6. Germline CDR1 reads MNHEY; CDR2 reads SVGAGI. Running of the assay took place at deep level. Here immunoSEQ multiplex PCR was the method, and the copy in TCRdb shows in-frame clones only, minus some. The sample shows 2 million to 2.5 million clones, 80% to 95% of them seen only once. This TCR was recovered from a man younger than 35 in good health. Some clones in this sample may be carry-over from other donors' samples. Specimen: naive CD4+ T cells from PBMCs. Subset of the sample: CD45RA+ positively selected. V gene TRBV6-5 combines with J gene TRBJ2-3; TRBD2 agrees at 9 bases. For the CDR3, the DNA is TGTGCCAGCAACACCCGCGGGGGGGGCACAGATACGCAGTATTTT. Its protein is CASNTRGGGTDTQYF.